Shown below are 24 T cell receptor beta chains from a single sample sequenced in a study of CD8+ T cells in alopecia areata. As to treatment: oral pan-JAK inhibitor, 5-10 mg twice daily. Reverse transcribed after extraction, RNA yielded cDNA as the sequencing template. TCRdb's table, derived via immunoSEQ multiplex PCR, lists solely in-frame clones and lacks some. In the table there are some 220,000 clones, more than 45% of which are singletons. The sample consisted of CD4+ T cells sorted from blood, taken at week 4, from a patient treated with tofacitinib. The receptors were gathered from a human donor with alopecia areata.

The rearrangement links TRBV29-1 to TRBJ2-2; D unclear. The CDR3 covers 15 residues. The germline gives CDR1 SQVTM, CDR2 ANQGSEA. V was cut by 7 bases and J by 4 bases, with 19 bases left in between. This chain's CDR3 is CSALVQRSGTGELFF. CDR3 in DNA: TGCAGCGCTTTGGTCCAACGATCAGGCACCGGGGAGCTGTTTTTT.

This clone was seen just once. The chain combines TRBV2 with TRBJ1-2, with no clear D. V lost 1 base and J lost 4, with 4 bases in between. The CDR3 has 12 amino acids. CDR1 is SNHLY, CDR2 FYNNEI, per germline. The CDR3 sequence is CASSEDLYGYTF. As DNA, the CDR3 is TGTGCCAGCAGTGAAGACCTCTATGGCTACACCTTC.

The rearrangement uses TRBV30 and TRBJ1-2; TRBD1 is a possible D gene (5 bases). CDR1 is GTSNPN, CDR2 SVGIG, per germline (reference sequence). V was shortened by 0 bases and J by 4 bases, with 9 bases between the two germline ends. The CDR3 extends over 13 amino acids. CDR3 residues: CAWSVRQGYGYTF. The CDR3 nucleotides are TGTGCCTGGAGTGTAAGGCAGGGCTATGGCTACACCTTC.

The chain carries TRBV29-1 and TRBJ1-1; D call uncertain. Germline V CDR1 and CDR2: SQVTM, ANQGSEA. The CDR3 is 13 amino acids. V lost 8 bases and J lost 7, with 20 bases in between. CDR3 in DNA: TGCAGCCACATGGCAGGCCGCCAGAGTGAAGCTTTCTTT. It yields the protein CSHMAGRQSEAFF.

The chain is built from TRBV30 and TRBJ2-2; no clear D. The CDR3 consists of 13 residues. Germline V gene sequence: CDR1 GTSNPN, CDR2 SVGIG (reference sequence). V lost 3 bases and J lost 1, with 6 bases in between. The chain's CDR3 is CAWSWRNTGELFF. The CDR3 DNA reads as TGTGCCTGGAGCTGGAGGAACACCGGGGAGCTGTTTTTT.

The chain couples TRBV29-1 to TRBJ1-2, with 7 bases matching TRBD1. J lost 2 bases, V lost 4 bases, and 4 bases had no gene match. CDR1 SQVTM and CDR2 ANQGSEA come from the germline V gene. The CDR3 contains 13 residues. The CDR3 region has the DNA TGCAGCGTTGCAGGGGGTGGCAACTATGGCTACACCTTC. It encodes CSVAGGGNYGYTF.

The CDR3 coding sequence is TGTGCCAGCAGCGCGACTAGCGCTCCTTACAATGAGCAGTTCTTC. The encoded protein is CASSATSAPYNEQFF. The chain joins TRBV9 to TRBJ2-1; TRBD2 matches 8 bases. Germline CDR1 SGDLS, CDR2 YYNGEE. There are 15 residues in the CDR3. The J segment lost 4 bases and the V segment lost 3 bases, leaving 6 bases of the junction unmatched.

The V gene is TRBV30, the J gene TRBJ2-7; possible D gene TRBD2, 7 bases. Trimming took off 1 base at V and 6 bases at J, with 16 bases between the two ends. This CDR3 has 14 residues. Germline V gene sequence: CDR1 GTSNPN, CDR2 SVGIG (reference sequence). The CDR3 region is CAWSDWVGGPEQYF. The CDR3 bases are TGTGCCTGGAGTGATTGGGTGGGGGGGCCCGAGCAGTACTTC.

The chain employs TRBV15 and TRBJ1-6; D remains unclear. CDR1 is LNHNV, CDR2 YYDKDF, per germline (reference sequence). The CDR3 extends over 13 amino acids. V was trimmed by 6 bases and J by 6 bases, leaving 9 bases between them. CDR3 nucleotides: TGTGCCACCAGTGCAACAACTAATTCACCCCTCCACTTT. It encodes CATSATTNSPLHF.

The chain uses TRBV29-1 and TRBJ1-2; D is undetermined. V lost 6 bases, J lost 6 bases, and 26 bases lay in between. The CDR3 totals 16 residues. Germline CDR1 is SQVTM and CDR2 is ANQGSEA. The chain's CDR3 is CSVLPSLGLREDGYTF. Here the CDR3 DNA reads TGCAGCGTGCTTCCCTCCTTAGGTTTGAGGGAGGATGGCTACACCTTC.

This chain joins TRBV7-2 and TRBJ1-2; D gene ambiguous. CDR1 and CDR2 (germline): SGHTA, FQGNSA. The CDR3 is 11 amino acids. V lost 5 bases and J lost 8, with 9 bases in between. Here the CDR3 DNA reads TGTGCCAGCAGCCCTATGTGGGGCTACACCTTC. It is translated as CASSPMWGYTF. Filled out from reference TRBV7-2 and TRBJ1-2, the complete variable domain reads GAGVSQSPSNKVTEKGKDVELRCDPISGHTALYWYRQSLGQGLEFLIYFQGNSAPDKSGLPSDRFSAERTGGSVSTLTIQRTQQEDSAVYLCASSPMWGYTFGSGTRLTVV.

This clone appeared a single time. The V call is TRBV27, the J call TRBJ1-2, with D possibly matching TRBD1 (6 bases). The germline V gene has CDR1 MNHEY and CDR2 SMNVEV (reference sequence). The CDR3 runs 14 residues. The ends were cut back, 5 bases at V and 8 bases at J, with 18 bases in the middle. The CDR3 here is CASSPNSQGVGYTF. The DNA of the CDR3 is TGTGCCAGCAGTCCAAACTCACAGGGAGTGGGCTACACCTTC.

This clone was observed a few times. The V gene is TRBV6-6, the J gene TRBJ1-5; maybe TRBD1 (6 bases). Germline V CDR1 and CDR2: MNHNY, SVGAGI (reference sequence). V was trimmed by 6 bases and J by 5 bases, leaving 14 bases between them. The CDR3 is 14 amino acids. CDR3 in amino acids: CASSGGQNHQPQHF. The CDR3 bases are TGTGCCAGCAGCGGCGGACAGAACCATCAGCCCCAGCATTTT.

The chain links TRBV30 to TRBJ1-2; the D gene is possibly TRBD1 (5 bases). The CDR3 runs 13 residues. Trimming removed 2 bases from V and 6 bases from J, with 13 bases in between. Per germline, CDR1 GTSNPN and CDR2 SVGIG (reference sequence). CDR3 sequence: CAWSLKTANGYTF. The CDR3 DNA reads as TGTGCCTGGAGTCTCAAGACAGCAAATGGCTACACCTTC.

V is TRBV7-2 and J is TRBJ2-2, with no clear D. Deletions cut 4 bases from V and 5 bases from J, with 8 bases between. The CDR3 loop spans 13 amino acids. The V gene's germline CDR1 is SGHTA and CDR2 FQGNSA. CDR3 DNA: TGTGCCAGCAGCTCGATGGGGACCGGGGAGCTGTTTTTT. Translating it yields CASSSMGTGELFF.

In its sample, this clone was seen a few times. The CDR3 DNA reads TGTGCCAGCAGCTTGTCCAGGAACACTGAAGCTTTCTTT. Encoded protein: CASSLSRNTEAFF. The gene calls are TRBV7-2 and TRBJ1-1; no clear D. The CDR3 is 13 residues long. Trimming pared 3 bases from V and 1 base from J, leaving 6 bases between. CDR1 and CDR2 from the germline V gene are SGHTA and FQGNSA.

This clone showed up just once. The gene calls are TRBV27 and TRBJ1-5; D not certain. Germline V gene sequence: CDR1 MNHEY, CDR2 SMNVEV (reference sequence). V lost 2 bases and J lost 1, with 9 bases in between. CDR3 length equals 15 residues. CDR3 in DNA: TGTGCCAGCAGTTTAACATCGTTCAGCAATCAGCCCCAGCATTTT. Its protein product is CASSLTSFSNQPQHF.

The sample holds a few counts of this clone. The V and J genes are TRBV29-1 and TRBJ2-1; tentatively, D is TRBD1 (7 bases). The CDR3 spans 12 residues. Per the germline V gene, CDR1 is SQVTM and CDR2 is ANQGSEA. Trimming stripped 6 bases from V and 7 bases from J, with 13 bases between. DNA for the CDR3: TGCAGCGTATCGACAGGGAGGAATGAGCAGTTCTTC. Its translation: CSVSTGRNEQFF.

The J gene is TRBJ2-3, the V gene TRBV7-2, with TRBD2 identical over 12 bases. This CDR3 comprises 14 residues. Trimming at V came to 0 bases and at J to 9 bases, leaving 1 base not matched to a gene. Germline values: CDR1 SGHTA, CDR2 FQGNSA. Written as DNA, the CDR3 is TGTGCCAGCAGCTTAGCGACTAGCGGGGGAACGCAGTATTTT. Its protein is CASSLATSGGTQYF.

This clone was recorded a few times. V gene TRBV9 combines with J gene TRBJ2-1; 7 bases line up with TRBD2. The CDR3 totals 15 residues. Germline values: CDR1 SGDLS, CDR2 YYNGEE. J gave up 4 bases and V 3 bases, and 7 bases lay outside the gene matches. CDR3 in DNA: TGTGCCAGCAGCGGCGCGGGGGAGACTTACAATGAGCAGTTCTTC. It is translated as CASSGAGETYNEQFF.

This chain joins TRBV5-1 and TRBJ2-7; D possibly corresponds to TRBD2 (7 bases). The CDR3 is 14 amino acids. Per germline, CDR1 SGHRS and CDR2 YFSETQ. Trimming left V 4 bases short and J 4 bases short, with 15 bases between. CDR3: CASSLRGGSYEQYF. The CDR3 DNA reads TGCGCCAGCAGCCTCAGGGGAGGGTCATACGAGCAGTACTTC. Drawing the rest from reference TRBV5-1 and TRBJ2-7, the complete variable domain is KAGVTQTPRYLIKTRGQQVTLSCSPISGHRSVSWYQQTPGQGLQFLFEYFSETQRNKGNFPGRFSGRQFSNSRSEMNVSTLELGDSALYLCASSLRGGSYEQYFGPGTRLTVT.

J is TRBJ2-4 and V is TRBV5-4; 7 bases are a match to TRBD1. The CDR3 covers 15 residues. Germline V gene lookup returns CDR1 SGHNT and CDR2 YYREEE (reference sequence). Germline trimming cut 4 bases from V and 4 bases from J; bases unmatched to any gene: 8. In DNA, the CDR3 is TGTGCCAGCAGCGAGACAGGGATGTTGAAAAACATTCAGTACTTC. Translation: CASSETGMLKNIQYF.

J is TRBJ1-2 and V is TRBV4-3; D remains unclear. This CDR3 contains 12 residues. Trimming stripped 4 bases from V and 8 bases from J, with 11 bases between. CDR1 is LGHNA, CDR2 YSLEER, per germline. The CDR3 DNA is TGCGCCAGCAGCCCGGCGTCGGGGGGCTACACCTTC. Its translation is CASSPASGGYTF.

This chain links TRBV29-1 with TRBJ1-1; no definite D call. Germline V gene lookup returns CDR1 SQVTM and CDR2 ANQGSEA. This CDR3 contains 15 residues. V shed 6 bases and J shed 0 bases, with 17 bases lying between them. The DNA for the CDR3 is TGCAGCGTCAGACTGGGTGGACCCATGAACACTGAAGCTTTCTTT. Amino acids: CSVRLGGPMNTEAFF.